This is a list of T cell receptor beta chains from one sample in a study of blood T cell repertoires in COVID-19. This table comes from immunoSEQ multiplex PCR, and its TCRdb copy is limited to in-frame clones, with some not included. The table includes tens of thousands of clones, roughly 86% detected once. Sequenced sample: peripheral blood. Receptors originate from a human donor in a cohort sampled during active COVID-19. Both conserved end residues are trimmed from each CDR3. The D gene is left open where the match is weak.

TRBJ2-7 | TRBV28 | - | ASSLIDEQY
TRBJ1-3 | TRBV19 | - | ASSARGGSYSGGENTIY
TRBJ2-5 | TRBV7-9 | TRBD1 | ASSLGWGTGQETQY
TRBJ1-1 | TRBV3-1/TRBV3-2 | - | ASSHAAGTEAF
TRBJ1-6 | TRBV30 | - | AWVPGQLNSPLH
TRBJ2-1 | TRBV6-4 | TRBD2 | ASSDSGLAGGSYNEQF
TRBJ2-7 | TRBV11-3 | - | ASSTWTIGYEQY
TRBJ2-7 | TRBV4-3 | - | ASARRQEYEQY
TRBJ1-2 | TRBV7-2 | TRBD1 | ASSPRTGRVIYGYT
TRBJ2-7 | TRBV6-5 | TRBD2 | ASSYSRAGGPYEQY